These T cell receptor beta chains were read from a single sample in a study of OX40 agonist ivuxolimab in advanced cancers. Measured with immunoSEQ multiplex PCR; TCRdb has only the in-frame clones, and not every one. This sample carries roughly 60,000 clones, about 88% of them seen once, and the ten largest clones take around 3.7%. The sequencing here drew on CD4+ or CD8+ T cells sorted from blood, taken in a trial of the OX40 agonist ivuxolimab. These receptors were collected from an adult with an advanced solid tumor such as melanoma, head and neck, liver or kidney cancer. The CDR3 runs from the conserved cysteine through the conserved F or W. D genes are given only for firm matches. Some rows have no size entry. The others give once, few or many, or a class for an expanded clone.

clone_size d_call j_call v_call cdr3_aa cdr3_nt
- - TRBJ2-5 TRBV11-2 CASSLAGVRETQYF TGTGCCAGCAGCTTAGCGGGGGTCCGGGAGACCCAGTACTTC
- - TRBJ1-4 TRBV29-1 CSVESAGPNEKLFF TGCAGCGTTGAGTCGGCCGGCCCTAATGAAAAACTGTTTTTT
- - TRBJ1-1 TRBV5-6 CASSPDSMNTEAFF TGTGCCAGCAGCCCGGACAGTATGAACACTGAAGCTTTCTTT
- - TRBJ2-2 TRBV9 CASSGELNSRTGELFF TGTGCCAGCAGCGGGGAGCTTAATTCAAGGACCGGGGAGCTGTTTTTT
- - TRBJ1-2 TRBV27 CASSMTGRVNGYTF TGTGCCAGCAGTATGACGGGCAGGGTGAATGGCTACACCTTC
- - TRBJ2-7 TRBV2 CASSQDGYEQYF TGTGCCAGCAGCCAGGACGGCTACGAGCAGTACTTC
once - TRBJ2-3 TRBV5-1 CASSLNGFPSTDTQYF TGCGCCAGCAGCTTAAATGGCTTTCCTAGCACAGATACGCAGTATTTT
- - TRBJ2-3 TRBV7-3 CASSTTSGSFTDTQYF TGTGCCAGCAGCACCACCTCCGGGAGTTTCACAGATACGCAGTATTTT
- TRBD1 TRBJ1-5 TRBV19 CATGDRALGNQPQHF TGTGCCACCGGCGACAGGGCTCTAGGCAATCAGCCCCAGCATTTT
- TRBD2 TRBJ2-1 TRBV15 CATSLRPYGGVREQFF TGTGCCACCAGCCTCAGGCCCTACGGGGGGGTTCGTGAGCAGTTCTTC
- - TRBJ1-2 TRBV28 CASSLGPVGYTF TGTGCCAGCAGTTTAGGCCCTGTTGGCTACACCTTC
- TRBD1 TRBJ1-4 TRBV6-5 CASGGPQGIGENLFF TGTGCCAGTGGTGGTCCACAGGGGATTGGAGAAAACCTGTTTTTT
- TRBD1 TRBJ2-7 TRBV6-5 CASSSQLTGDNYEQYF TGTGCCAGCAGTTCCCAGTTGACAGGGGATAACTACGAGCAGTACTTC
- - TRBJ2-4 TRBV2 CASIGGLAKNIQYF TGTGCCAGCATTGGGGGGCTAGCCAAAAACATTCAGTACTTC
- TRBD1 TRBJ1-1 TRBV29-1 CSVERTGAGTEAFF TGCAGCGTTGAACGGACAGGGGCAGGTACTGAAGCTTTCTTT
- - TRBJ1-5 TRBV4-2 CASSQEGQYNQPQHF TGTGCCAGCAGCCAAGAGGGGCAGTATAATCAGCCCCAGCATTTT
- - TRBJ2-6 TRBV5-4 CASSLWSSGANVLTF TGTGCCAGCAGCTTGTGGAGCTCTGGGGCCAACGTCCTGACTTTC
- - TRBJ1-2 TRBV5-1 CASSSTSTSSYGYTF TGCGCCAGCAGCTCGACCTCCACCTCGAGCTATGGCTACACCTTC
few - TRBJ1-2 TRBV28 CASSTPGRNYGYTF TGTGCCAGCAGTACCCCGGGACGGAACTATGGCTACACCTTC
- - TRBJ2-7 TRBV6-6 CASSYSHAGTYEQYF TGTGCCAGCAGTTACTCACATGCAGGGACCTACGAGCAGTACTTC
once TRBD1 TRBJ1-2 TRBV15 CATSRGGQVYGYTF TGTGCCACCAGCAGAGGGGGACAGGTCTATGGCTACACCTTC
- TRBD1 TRBJ2-3 TRBV5-4 CASSIVGQGRADTQYF TGTGCCAGCAGTATCGTGGGACAGGGAAGGGCAGATACGCAGTATTTT
once - TRBJ1-6 TRBV25-1 CASSASLLPLHF TGTGCCAGCAGTGCTTCTTTATTGCCCCTCCACTTT
- TRBD1 TRBJ2-5 TRBV9 CASSPRRGQSSETQYF TGTGCCAGCAGCCCCAGACGGGGACAGTCTTCGGAGACCCAGTACTTC
- - TRBJ1-2 TRBV6-5 CASSDYGYTF TGTGCCAGCAGTGATTATGGCTACACCTTC
- - TRBJ1-5 TRBV6-5 CASSFPIQPQHF TGTGCCAGCAGTTTTCCGATTCAGCCCCAGCATTTT
- - TRBJ2-3 TRBV7-2 CASSLAGGAGTDTQYF TGTGCCAGCAGCTTAGCGGGGGGGGCGGGAACAGATACGCAGTATTTT
- - TRBJ1-5 TRBV11-2 CASSLDRNQPQHF TGTGCCAGCAGCTTAGATCGGAATCAGCCCCAGCATTTT
- - TRBJ2-5 TRBV5-1 CASSLKRETQYF TGCGCCAGCAGCCTAAAAAGGGAGACCCAGTACTTC
- - TRBJ1-2 TRBV11-3 CASSLRPTDGYTF TGTGCCAGCAGCTTGCGCCCTACGGATGGCTACACCTTC
once TRBD1 TRBJ1-2 TRBV4-2 CASSLRTGNENYGYTF TGTGCCAGCAGCCTAAGGACAGGAAACGAGAACTATGGCTACACCTTC
- - TRBJ2-7 TRBV5-4 CASGRDSGEQYF TGTGCCAGCGGCCGCGACAGCGGCGAGCAGTACTTC
few TRBD1 TRBJ1-3 TRBV6-4 CASSDSGQGRHTIYF TGTGCCAGCAGTGACTCGGGACAGGGGAGGCACACCATATATTTT
- - TRBJ1-6 TRBV29-1 CSVRGTYNSPLHF TGCAGCGTTAGGGGGACTTATAATTCACCCCTCCACTTT
once - TRBJ2-2 TRBV6-4 CASSEVIHTGELFF TGTGCCAGCAGTGAGGTTATCCACACCGGGGAGCTGTTTTTT
- - TRBJ1-1 TRBV27 CASSLDPQRNTEAFF TGTGCCAGCAGTTTAGACCCTCAAAGGAACACTGAAGCTTTCTTT
- - TRBJ1-3 TRBV5-1 CASSLGVSGNTIYF TGCGCCAGCAGCTTGGGAGTCTCTGGAAACACCATATATTTT
- - TRBJ2-5 TRBV29-1 CSVDLGQETQYF TGCAGCGTTGACCTGGGACAAGAGACCCAGTACTTC
- TRBD1 TRBJ1-5 TRBV29-1 CSVAPGQGGGQPQHF TGCAGCGTAGCCCCGGGACAGGGAGGCGGTCAGCCCCAGCATTTT
- TRBD1 TRBJ1-2 TRBV9 CASSVAFGQGDYYTF TGTGCCAGCAGCGTAGCCTTCGGACAGGGGGATTACTACACCTTC
once - TRBJ1-1 TRBV27 CASSLGGANTEAFF TGTGCCAGCAGTTTGGGGGGCGCGAACACTGAAGCTTTCTTT
- TRBD1 TRBJ1-4 TRBV5-5 CASSRQGETNEKLFF TGTGCCAGCAGCAGACAGGGGGAGACTAATGAAAAACTGTTTTTT
- TRBD2 TRBJ2-3 TRBV7-2 CASSPGGGLADTQYF TGTGCCAGCAGCCCCGGCGGGGGACTTGCAGATACGCAGTATTTT
- - TRBJ2-7 TRBV18 CASSREEGSEQYF TGTGCCAGCTCTCGGGAAGAGGGTTCCGAGCAGTACTTC
- - TRBJ1-1 TRBV27 CASSLAGFPNTEAFF TGTGCCAGCAGTTTAGCAGGGTTCCCCAACACTGAAGCTTTCTTT
- - TRBJ1-5 TRBV18 CASSPASNPDQPQHF TGTGCCAGCTCACCAGCTAGTAATCCCGATCAGCCCCAGCATTTT
- - TRBJ1-6 TRBV7-2 CASSFLPRQAYNSPLHF TGTGCCAGCAGCTTCCTCCCGAGACAGGCCTATAATTCACCCCTCCACTTT
- - TRBJ1-2 TRBV6-5 CASRATGNLFYGYTF TGTGCCAGCAGAGCCACAGGGAATTTATTCTATGGCTACACCTTC
- TRBD2 TRBJ2-5 TRBV19 CASSSGGPSRQETQYF TGTGCCAGTTCTAGCGGGGGCCCTTCCCGACAAGAGACCCAGTACTTC
- - TRBJ2-1 TRBV12-5 CASGFVSPLTLWGSYNEQFF TGTGCTAGTGGTTTCGTTTCCCCCTTGACGCTGTGGGGTTCCTACAATGAGCAGTTCTTC
once - TRBJ1-1 TRBV6-6 CASSPPLKNTEAFF TGTGCCAGCAGTCCCCCACTTAAGAACACTGAAGCTTTCTTT
- TRBD1 TRBJ1-4 TRBV5-1 CASSLMGQGGEKLFF TGCGCCAGCAGCTTGATGGGGCAGGGGGGTGAAAAACTGTTTTTT
- TRBD1 TRBJ1-3 TRBV6-6 CASLRGQEGNTIYF TGTGCCAGCCTGAGGGGACAGGAGGGAAACACCATATATTTT
- TRBD2 TRBJ2-7 TRBV7-8 CASSSLAGTTYEQYF TGTGCCAGCAGCTCTTTAGCGGGAACGACCTACGAGCAGTACTTC
few TRBD2 TRBJ2-1 TRBV11-1 CASSLGLAGPEDEQFF TGTGCCAGCAGCTTAGGCCTAGCGGGGCCGGAAGATGAGCAGTTCTTC
- TRBD1 TRBJ2-7 TRBV29-1 CSVVGQASEQYF TGCAGCGTTGTAGGACAGGCAAGCGAGCAGTACTTC
once - TRBJ2-7 TRBV5-1 CASSFGLDSYEQYF TGCGCCAGCAGCTTTGGTCTAGACTCCTACGAGCAGTACTTC